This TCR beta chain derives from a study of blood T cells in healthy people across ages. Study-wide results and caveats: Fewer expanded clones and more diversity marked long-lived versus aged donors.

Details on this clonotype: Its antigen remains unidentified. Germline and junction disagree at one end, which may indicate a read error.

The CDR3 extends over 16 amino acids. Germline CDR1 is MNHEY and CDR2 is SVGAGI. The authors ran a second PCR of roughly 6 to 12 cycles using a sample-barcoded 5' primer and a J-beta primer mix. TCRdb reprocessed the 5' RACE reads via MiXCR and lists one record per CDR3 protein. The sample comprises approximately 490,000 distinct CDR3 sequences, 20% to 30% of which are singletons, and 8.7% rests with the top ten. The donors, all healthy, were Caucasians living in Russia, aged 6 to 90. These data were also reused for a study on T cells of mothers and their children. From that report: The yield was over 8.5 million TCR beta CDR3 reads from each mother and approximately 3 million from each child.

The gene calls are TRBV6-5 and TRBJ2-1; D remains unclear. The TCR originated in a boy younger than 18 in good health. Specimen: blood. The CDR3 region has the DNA TGTGCCAGCAGTTTAACGACACCCGTGACCTACAATGAGCAGTCCTTC. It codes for CASSLTTPVTYNEQSF.